The subject of this entry is one TCR beta chain. What it binds is not known. Per germline, CDR1 MNHNY and CDR2 SVGAGI (reference sequence). The length of the CDR3 is 16 residues. The trim removed 2 bases at V and 2 bases at J, leaving 6 bases unmatched. TCRdb re-derived calls from the 5' RACE reads in MiXCR, one entry per CDR3 protein. The table includes about 110,000 distinct CDR3 sequences, roughly a sixth detected once. The sample is drawn from a study of T-cell memory formation after mild COVID-19. The study's findings and limits: Clones that got smaller from day 15 to 85 had even CD4/CD8, while clones growing later tipped toward CD4+.

V gene TRBV6-6 combines with J gene TRBJ1-2; 9 bases line up with TRBD1. Sequencing was carried out using PBMCs or a T cell subset sorted from them (not recorded which). The source of this sequence is a man between 18 and 29 years old who had mild COVID-19 (a few samples of this study predate the infection). Cell type and time point are not known. The CDR3 region is CASSYAGTGRNYGYTF. The CDR3 DNA is TGTGCCAGCAGTTACGCCGGGACAGGGAGGAACTATGGCTACACCTTC.